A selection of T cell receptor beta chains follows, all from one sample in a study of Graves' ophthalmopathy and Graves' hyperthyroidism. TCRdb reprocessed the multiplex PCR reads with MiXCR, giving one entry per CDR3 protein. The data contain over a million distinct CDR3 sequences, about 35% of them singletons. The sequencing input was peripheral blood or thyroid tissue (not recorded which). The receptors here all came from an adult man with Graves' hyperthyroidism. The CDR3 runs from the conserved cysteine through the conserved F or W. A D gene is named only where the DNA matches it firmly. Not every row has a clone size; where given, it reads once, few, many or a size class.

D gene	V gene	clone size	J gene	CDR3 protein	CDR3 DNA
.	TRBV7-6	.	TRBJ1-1	CASSPQQGLNTEAFF	TGTGCCAGCTCACCTCAACAGGGCCTGAACACTGAAGCTTTCTTT
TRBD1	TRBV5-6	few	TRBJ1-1	CASRLLGQGGKDTEAFF	TGTGCCAGCAGACTACTGGGACAGGGAGGAAAGGACACTGAAGCTTTCTTT
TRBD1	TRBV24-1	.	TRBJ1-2	CATSDTGDGYTF	TGTGCCACCAGTGACACAGGGGACGGCTACACCTTC
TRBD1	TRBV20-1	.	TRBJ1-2	CSVTGTGYGYTF	TGCAGTGTTACCGGGACAGGCTATGGCTACACCTTC
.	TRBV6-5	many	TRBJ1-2	CASRRNYGYTF	TGTGCCAGTAGGCGCAACTATGGCTACACCTTC
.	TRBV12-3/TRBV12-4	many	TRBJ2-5	CASSDTGRNQETQYF	TGTGCCAGCAGCGACACCGGGCGTAATCAGGAGACCCAGTACTTC
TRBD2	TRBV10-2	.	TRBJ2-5	CASSEPTSGGSETQYF	TGCGCCAGCAGTGAGCCGACTAGCGGGGGTTCAGAGACCCAGTACTTC
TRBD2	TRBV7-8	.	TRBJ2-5	CASSQYLAGAETQYF	TGCGCCAGCAGCCAATATCTAGCGGGAGCAGAGACCCAGTACTTC
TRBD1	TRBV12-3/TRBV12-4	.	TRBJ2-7	CASSLRTGMSSYEQYF	TGTGCCAGCAGTCTTCGGACAGGGATGAGCTCCTACGAGCAGTACTTC
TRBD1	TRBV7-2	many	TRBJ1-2	CASSTRQGRSYGYTF	TGTGCCAGCAGCACGAGACAGGGTAGGAGTTATGGCTACACCTTC
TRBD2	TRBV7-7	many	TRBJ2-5	CASSLGREGQTQYF	TGTGCCAGCAGCTTAGGCCGGGAGGGGCAGACCCAGTACTTC
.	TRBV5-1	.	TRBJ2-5	CASSLVASLREAQYF	TGCGCCAGCAGCTTGGTGGCCAGCCTGCGCGAGGCCCAGTACTTC
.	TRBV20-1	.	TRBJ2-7	CSARRLDSYEQYF	TGCAGTGCTCGACGACTAGATTCATACGAGCAGTACTTC
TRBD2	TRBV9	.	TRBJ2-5	CASGPWDYNQETQYF	TGTGCCAGCGGCCCCTGGGACTACAACCAAGAGACCCAGTACTTC
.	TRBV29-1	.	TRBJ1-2	CSVGRGLGGYTF	TGCAGCGTTGGGAGGGGCCTGGGAGGCTACACCTTC
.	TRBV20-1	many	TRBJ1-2	CSAKAAGGPYGYTF	TGCAGTGCTAAAGCCGCCGGGGGGCCCTATGGCTACACCTTC
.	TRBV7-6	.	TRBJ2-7	CASSLRMAQFGEQYF	TGTGCCAGCAGCTTGCGTATGGCGCAGTTTGGCGAGCAGTACTTC
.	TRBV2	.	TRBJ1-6	CASSEVLVSSPLHF	TGTGCCAGCAGTGAAGTACTGGTGAGCTCACCCCTCCACTTT
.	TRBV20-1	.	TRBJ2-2	CSASQRETGELLF	TGCAGTGCTAGTCAGAGAGAAACCGGGGAGCTGCTTTTT
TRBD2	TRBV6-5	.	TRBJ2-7	CASRTSGSGFYEQYF	TGTGCCAGCAGGACTAGCGGGAGTGGTTTCTACGAGCAGTACTTC
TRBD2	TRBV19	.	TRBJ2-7	CASSMSSGSSYEQYF	TGTGCCAGTAGTATGAGCAGCGGGAGCTCCTACGAGCAGTACTTC
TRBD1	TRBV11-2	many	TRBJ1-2	CASSGGQGGPYGYTF	TGTGCCAGCAGCGGCGGACAGGGGGGACCCTATGGCTACACCTTC
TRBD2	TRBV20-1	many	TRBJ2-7	CSAGMTSGHYEQYF	TGCAGTGCTGGTATGACTAGCGGACACTACGAGCAGTACTTC
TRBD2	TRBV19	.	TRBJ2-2	CAINRHAGAKSTGELFF	TGTGCCATTAACCGTCACGCGGGAGCTAAGAGCACCGGGGAGCTGTTTTTT
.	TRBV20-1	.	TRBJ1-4	CSARGTFSFGNEKLFF	TGCAGTGCTAGAGGGACATTTTCCTTTGGTAATGAAAAACTGTTTTTT
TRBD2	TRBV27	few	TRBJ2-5	CASSLLGGGEQETQYF	TGTGCCAGCAGTTTACTCGGCGGGGGGGAGCAAGAGACCCAGTACTTC
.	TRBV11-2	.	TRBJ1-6	CASRQPNSPLHF	TGTGCTAGCAGACAGCCAAATTCACCCCTCCACTTT
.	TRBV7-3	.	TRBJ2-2	CASSLVGGAAGEPFF	TGTGCCAGCAGCTTGGTGGGAGGCGCGGCTGGGGAGCCGTTTTTT
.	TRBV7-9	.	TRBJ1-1	CASSQDGPRGAYEAFF	TGTGCCAGCAGCCAAGACGGCCCCAGGGGCGCCTATGAAGCTTTCTTT
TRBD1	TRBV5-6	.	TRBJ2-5	CASSVRQGLARETQYF	TGTGCCAGCAGCGTTAGACAGGGGTTAGCGAGGGAGACCCAGTACTTC
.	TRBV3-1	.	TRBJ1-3	CASSPARNTIYF	TGTGCCAGCAGCCCCGCACGAAACACCATATATTTT